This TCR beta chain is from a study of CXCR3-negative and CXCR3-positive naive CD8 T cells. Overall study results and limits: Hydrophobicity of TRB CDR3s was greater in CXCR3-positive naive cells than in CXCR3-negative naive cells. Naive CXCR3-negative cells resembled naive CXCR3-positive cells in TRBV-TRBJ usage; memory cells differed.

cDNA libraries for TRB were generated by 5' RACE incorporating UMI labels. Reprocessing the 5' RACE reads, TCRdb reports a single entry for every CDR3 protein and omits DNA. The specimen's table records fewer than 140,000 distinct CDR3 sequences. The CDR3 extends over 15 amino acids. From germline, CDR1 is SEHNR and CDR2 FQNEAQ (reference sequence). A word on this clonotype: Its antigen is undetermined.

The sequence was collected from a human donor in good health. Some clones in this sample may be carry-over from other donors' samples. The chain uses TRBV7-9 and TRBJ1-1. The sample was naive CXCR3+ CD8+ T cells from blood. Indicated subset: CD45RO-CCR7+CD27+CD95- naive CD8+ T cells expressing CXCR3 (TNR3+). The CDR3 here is CASSLVQGGETEAFF.